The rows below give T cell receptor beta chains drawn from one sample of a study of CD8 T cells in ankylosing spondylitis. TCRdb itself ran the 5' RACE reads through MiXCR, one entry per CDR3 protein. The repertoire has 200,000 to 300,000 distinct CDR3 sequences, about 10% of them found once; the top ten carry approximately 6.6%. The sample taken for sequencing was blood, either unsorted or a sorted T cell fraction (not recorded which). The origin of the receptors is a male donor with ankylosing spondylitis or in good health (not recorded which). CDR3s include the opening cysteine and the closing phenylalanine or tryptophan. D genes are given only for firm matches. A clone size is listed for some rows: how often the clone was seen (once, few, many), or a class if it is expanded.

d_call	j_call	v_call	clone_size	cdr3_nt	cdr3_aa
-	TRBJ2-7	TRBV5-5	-	TGTGCCAGCAGCTCACCTGATTATGGCTACGAGCAGTACTTC	CASSSPDYGYEQYF
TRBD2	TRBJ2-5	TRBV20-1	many	TGCAGTGCTAGAGCCCTAGCGGGGGGTGTTAGGACCCAGTACTTC	CSARALAGGVRTQYF
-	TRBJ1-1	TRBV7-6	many	TGTGCCAGCAGCCCGGGTGACGGGAACACTGAAGCTTTCTTT	CASSPGDGNTEAFF
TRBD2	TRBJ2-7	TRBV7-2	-	TGTGCCAGCAGCGAACGTAGCGGGGGTGCAAACTACGAGCAGTACTTC	CASSERSGGANYEQYF
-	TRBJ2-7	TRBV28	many	-	CASSFGIGSYPYF
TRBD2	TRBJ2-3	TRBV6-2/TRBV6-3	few	TGTGCCAGCAGTTACTCATGGGCTAGCGGGACCAACACAGATACGCAGTATTTT	CASSYSWASGTNTDTQYF
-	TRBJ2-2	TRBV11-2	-	TGTGCCAGCAGGGGTAGTGGTGGCAGGGACACCGGGGAGCTGTTTTTT	CASRGSGGRDTGELFF
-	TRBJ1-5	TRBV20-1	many	TGCAGTGCCACAAAACAGGGTTTGCCCCAGCATTTT	CSATKQGLPQHF
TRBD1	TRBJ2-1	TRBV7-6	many	TGTGCCAGCAGCTTAGTGAGATCGGACAGGGTCAATGAGCAGTTCTTC	CASSLVRSDRVNEQFF
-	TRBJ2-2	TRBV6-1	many	TGTGCCAGCAGTACCCCTCTCGGGACACCTTCACGGGAGCTGTTTTTT	CASSTPLGTPSRELFF
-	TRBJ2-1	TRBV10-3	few	TGTGCCATCAGTGATCACTGGGGGAGCGAGCAGTTCTTC	CAISDHWGSEQFF
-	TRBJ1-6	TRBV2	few	TGTGCCAGCAGGGGGGGGACCGCCGCCTATAATTCACCCCTCCACTTT	CASRGGTAAYNSPLHF
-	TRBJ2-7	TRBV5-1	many	TGCGCCAGCAGCTTGGACGGGTACTACGAGCAGTACTTC	CASSLDGYYEQYF
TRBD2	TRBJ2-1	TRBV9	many	TGTGCCAGCAGCGTAGATCCTAGCGGGAGCCTTAATGAGCAGTTCTTC	CASSVDPSGSLNEQFF
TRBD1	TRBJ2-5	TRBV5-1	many	TGCGCCAGCAGCTTGATGCCGACAGGGGGCCAAGAGACCCAGTACTTC	CASSLMPTGGQETQYF
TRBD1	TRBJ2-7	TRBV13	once	TGTGCCAGCAGGGGACAGTTCGACTCCTACGAGCAGTACTTC	CASRGQFDSYEQYF
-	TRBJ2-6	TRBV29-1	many	TGCAGCGTACGTCCGGGCGCAGCTTCTGGGGCCAACGTCCTGACTTTC	CSVRPGAASGANVLTF
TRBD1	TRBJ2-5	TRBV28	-	TGTGCCAGCAGCCTGGACAGGGTAGTACAGACCCAGTACTTC	CASSLDRVVQTQYF
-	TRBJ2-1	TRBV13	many	TGTGCCAGCAGCTTATTCAGAAATGAGCAGTTCTTC	CASSLFRNEQFF
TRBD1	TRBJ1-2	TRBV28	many	TGTGCCAGCAGTAACCCCCCCAGGACAGGGGTACGTGGCTACACCTTC	CASSNPPRTGVRGYTF
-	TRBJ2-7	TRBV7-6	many	TGTGCCAGCAGCCTGGAGCTGTACTACGAGCAGTACTTC	CASSLELYYEQYF
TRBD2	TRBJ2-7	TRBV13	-	TGTGCCAGCAGCCCCTCCGGGACTAGCGGGATCACCTACGAGCAGTACTTC	CASSPSGTSGITYEQYF
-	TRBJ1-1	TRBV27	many	TGTGCCAGCAGTTTGGGAAGGGGAAGCGCTGAAGCTTTCTTT	CASSLGRGSAEAFF
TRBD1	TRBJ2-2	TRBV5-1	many	TGCGCCAGCAGCTTGGCCTTTGGACAGGGGCTCGTTACGGCCGGGGAGCTGTTTTTT	CASSLAFGQGLVTAGELFF
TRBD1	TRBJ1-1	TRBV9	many	TGTGCCAGCAGCGCAGGGGGCGCGAAGTCTGAAGCTTTCTTT	CASSAGGAKSEAFF
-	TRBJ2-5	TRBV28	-	TGTGCCAGCAGTTTAGGGTGGTACCAAGAGACCCAGTACTTC	CASSLGWYQETQYF
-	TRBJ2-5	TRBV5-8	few	TGTGCCAGCAGCTTGTCCGGATACTACAAAGAGACCCAGTACTTC	CASSLSGYYKETQYF
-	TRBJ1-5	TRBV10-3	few	TGTGCCATCAGTGAGTCCGACATCGATCAGCCCCAGCATTTT	CAISESDIDQPQHF
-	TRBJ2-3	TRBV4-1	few	TGCGCCAGCAGCCATTTGAACACAGATACGCAGTATTTT	CASSHLNTDTQYF
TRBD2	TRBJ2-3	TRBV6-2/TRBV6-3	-	TGTGCCAGCAGTTACTGGGCGGGGGGGAGCACAGATACGCAGTATTTT	CASSYWAGGSTDTQYF
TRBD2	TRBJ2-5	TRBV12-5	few	TGTGCTAGTGGTACAACGACTAGCTCCGAGACCCAGTACTTC	CASGTTTSSETQYF
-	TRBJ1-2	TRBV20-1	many	TGCAGTGCTAGCGGACAGACCAACTATGGCTACACCTTC	CSASGQTNYGYTF
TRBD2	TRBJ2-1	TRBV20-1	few	TGCAGTGCTAGCAGGACTAGAGTCTATGAGCAGTTCTTC	CSASRTRVYEQFF
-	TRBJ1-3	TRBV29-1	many	TGCAGCGCCAGCGGGAGCTCTGGAAACACCATATATTTT	CSASGSSGNTIYF
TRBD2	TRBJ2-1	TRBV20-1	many	TGCAGTGCTAGAGATACGGGAGGGGTTCACCCTGGGTATGAGCAGTTCTTC	CSARDTGGVHPGYEQFF
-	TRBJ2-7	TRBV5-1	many	TGCGCCAGCAGCTTGACAGCCCCCTACGAGCAGTACTTC	CASSLTAPYEQYF
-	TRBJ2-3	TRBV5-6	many	TGTGCCAGCAGTAAAGCAGATACGCAGTATTTT	CASSKADTQYF
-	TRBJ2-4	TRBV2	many	TGTGCCAGCAGTCTCGGGCACGAAAACATTCAGTACTTC	CASSLGHENIQYF
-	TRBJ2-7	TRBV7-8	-	TGTGCCAGCAGCTTAGTAAGCGCCGGCGAGCAGTACTTC	CASSLVSAGEQYF
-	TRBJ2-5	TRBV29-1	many	TGCAGCGTTGCTACAGCGTACCAAGAGACCCAGTACTTC	CSVATAYQETQYF
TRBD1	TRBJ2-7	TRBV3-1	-	TGTGCCAGCAGTCCGGACAGGGTCGAGCAGTACTTC	CASSPDRVEQYF
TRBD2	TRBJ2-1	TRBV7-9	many	TGTGCCAGCAGCCCGGGACTAGCGGGGATCTACAATGAGCAGTTCTTC	CASSPGLAGIYNEQFF
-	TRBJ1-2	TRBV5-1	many	TGCGCCAGCAGCCTCCAAAGAGGAGTTAACTATGGCTACACCTTC	CASSLQRGVNYGYTF
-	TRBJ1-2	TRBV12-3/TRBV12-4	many	TGTGCCAGCAGTTGGCAGGGACCGGGGGGCTACACCTTC	CASSWQGPGGYTF
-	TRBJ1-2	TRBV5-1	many	TGCGCCAGCAGCTTGTCCCAGCCAGCTAACTATGGCTACACCTTC	CASSLSQPANYGYTF
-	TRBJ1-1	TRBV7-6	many	TGTGCCAGCAGCAACCGACATAACACTGAAGCTTTCTTT	CASSNRHNTEAFF
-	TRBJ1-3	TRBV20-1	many	TGCAGTGCCAGAGCGGACGGACCTCTCGGAAACACCATATATTTT	CSARADGPLGNTIYF
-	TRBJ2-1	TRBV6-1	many	TGTGCCAGCAGTGTCGGGGGAGGTGGCTACAATGAGCAGTTCTTC	CASSVGGGGYNEQFF
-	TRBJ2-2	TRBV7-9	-	TGTGCCAGCAGCTTAGCCCCCCGGGAGCAGAACACCGGGGAGCTGTTTTTT	CASSLAPREQNTGELFF
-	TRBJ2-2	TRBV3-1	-	TGTGCCAGCAGCCACGGACGAACGAACACCGGGGAGCTGTTTTTT	CASSHGRTNTGELFF
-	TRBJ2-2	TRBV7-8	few	TGTGCCAGCAGCTTACAGGGGGGACGCCTGACCACCGGGGAGCTGTTTTTT	CASSLQGGRLTTGELFF
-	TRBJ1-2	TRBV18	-	TGTGCCAGCTCACCGAAGACAGAAACCATCTATGGCTACACCTTC	CASSPKTETIYGYTF
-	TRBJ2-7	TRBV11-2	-	TGTGCCAGCAGCAGGGGAACGACCTACGAGCAGTACTTC	CASSRGTTYEQYF
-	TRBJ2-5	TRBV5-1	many	TGCGCCAGCAGCTTGCGGAGTGGGGGTGAGACCCAGTACTTC	CASSLRSGGETQYF
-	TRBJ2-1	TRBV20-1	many	TGCAGTGCTAGTGGCCCGAGCAATGAGCAGTTCTTC	CSASGPSNEQFF
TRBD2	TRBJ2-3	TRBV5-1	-	TGCGCCAGCAGCTTGGGCCAGCGGGGTCGCACAGATACGCAGTATTTT	CASSLGQRGRTDTQYF
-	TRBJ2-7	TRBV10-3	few	TGTGCCATCAGTGATCCCCGGACAGGCGGGACGTACGAGCAGTACTTC	CAISDPRTGGTYEQYF
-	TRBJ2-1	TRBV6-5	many	TGTGCCAGCAGTTACCGACTCGGGATCGGGTCCTACAATGAGCAGTTCTTC	CASSYRLGIGSYNEQFF
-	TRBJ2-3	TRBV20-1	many	TGCAGTGTTCAGTCGTCCAGGGTCATGGATACGCAGTATTTT	CSVQSSRVMDTQYF